This T cell receptor beta chain was recovered during a study of blood T cell repertoires in COVID-19. Study at large: Both acute and convalescent COVID-19 samples were obtained from the United States, Italy and Spain. PBMCs, B-cell-depleted T cells, or T cells provided the cDNA or gDNA that made up the material.

V was clipped by 2 bases and J by 3 bases, with 17 bases between them. Germline loops: CDR1 LNHDA, CDR2 SQIVND (reference sequence). There are 17 residues in the CDR3. In the study's own analysis: Counts of nucleated cells, estimated from reference gene primer amplification, were obtained. The protocol was immunoSEQ multiplex PCR, while the TCRdb copy is restricted to in-frame clones and leaves out a portion. V and J calls and clone size are those listed in that table; D and trimming were worked out from the DNA. In the table there are about 170,000 clones, around 83% of which are singletons. Source material: peripheral blood. The chain combines TRBV19 with TRBJ2-1; D is undetermined. This receptor was identified in a man aged 45-60 years with active or convalescent COVID-19. The CDR3 sequence is CASSISTAETFYNEQFF. The CDR3 DNA reads TGTGCCAGTAGTATATCAACAGCCGAAACATTCTACAATGAGCAGTTCTTC.